The rows below give T cell receptor beta chains drawn from one sample of a study of control samples from healthy donors and cancer patients. Clones were sequenced by immunoSEQ multiplex PCR, and TCRdb holds only the in-frame ones, with some missing. The table shows tens of thousands of clones, with around 89% occurring only once. Specimen: blood. These receptors came from a woman between 65 and 79 years old in good health. The CDR3 runs from the conserved cysteine through the conserved F or W.

J gene	V gene	CDR3 protein
TRBJ1-2	TRBV30	CAWNPTGQMLGYTF
TRBJ2-7	TRBV3-1/TRBV3-2	CASSASTYEQYF
TRBJ1-1	TRBV15	CATSPSLGRVYSGAFF
TRBJ2-1	TRBV19	CASSQQRNEQFF
TRBJ1-2	TRBV11-2	CASSLEVWGYGYTF
TRBJ1-2	TRBV19	CASSISSVDTNYGYTF
TRBJ1-2	TRBV3-1/TRBV3-2	CASSQDVPYGYTF
TRBJ2-3	TRBV12-3/TRBV12-4	CASSPSWAQYF
TRBJ2-1	TRBV7-6	CASSLGGILAVSEQFF
TRBJ1-1	TRBV19	CASSRQMNTEAFF
TRBJ1-4	TRBV1	CTSSQSGQNEKLFF
TRBJ1-1	TRBV15	CATSRLLGTQAFF
TRBJ2-3	TRBV5-4	CASSLGMDSQGTDTQYF
TRBJ1-2	TRBV10-2	CASRGQANYGYTF
TRBJ1-1	TRBV3-1/TRBV3-2	CASSPPWNTEAFF
TRBJ2-1	TRBV27	CASSLSASGTYNEQFF
TRBJ1-2	TRBV6-1	CASSAPRLGVGYGYTF